This T cell receptor (beta chain) stems from a study of response to subunit inactivated influenza vaccine. TCRdb re-analysed the RT-PCR reads in MiXCR, keeping a single row per CDR3 protein. The sample shows about 540,000 distinct CDR3 sequences, roughly 23% of them seen only once. V lost 6 bases and J lost 1, with 9 bases in between. The CDR3 runs 13 residues. These same data were also listed under a study on T cells expressing NK-cell markers. That work adds: Libraries used 5'RACE template switching adding universal primer site and UMIs. Each TCR beta repertoire originated in sorted T cells that were CD3+CD56+NKG2C+, CD3+CD56+NKG2C- or CD3+CD56-NKG2C+. Among eight sequenced donors, seven carried HCMV seropositivity while one was seronegative. Topping the CD3+CD56-NKG2C+ fraction as well were these clonotypes, in a handful of donors. The study did not resolve the HCMV specificity of expanded NKG2C+ T cell clones.

The sequences come from CD4+ T cells sorted from PBMCs, collected about 11 days after vaccination. The chain carries TRBV12-3 or TRBV12-4 and TRBJ2-5; tentative D call: TRBD1 (5 bases). The sequence was obtained from a man aged 50-59 years who received an inactivated influenza vaccine. In DNA, the CDR3 is TGTGCCAGCAGGCCGACAGTCCAAGAGACCCAGTACTTC. Protein product: CASRPTVQETQYF.